Here is one T cell receptor beta chain with its context. What it binds is not known. The data were taken from a study of OX40 agonist ivuxolimab in advanced cancers. At the level of the study: Ivuxolimab, an antibody acting as an agonist of OX40 (CD134), was used to treat patients. Notes on the study in general: Partly responding patients at 0.1-3.0 mg/kg showed some of the smallest clonal expansion. CD4+ and CD8+ blood T cells expanded clonally by week 6 at 0.1 to 3.0 mg/kg.

Peripheral blood came from all dose cohorts at three timepoints. Germline V gene data show CDR1 as SGHDT and CDR2 as YYEEEE. V was shortened by 4 bases and J by 0 bases, with 15 bases between the two germline ends. The CDR3 consists of 16 residues. Libraries were prepared by immunoSEQ multiplex PCR; TCRdb keeps only in-frame clonotypes and omits some of them. The data show 150,000 to 170,000 clones, roughly 92% seen once. The receptor comes from an adult with an advanced solid tumor such as melanoma, head and neck, liver or kidney cancer. The chain employs TRBV5-6 and TRBJ2-3; D is undetermined. Specimen: CD4+ or CD8+ T cells sorted from blood, collected in a trial of the OX40 agonist ivuxolimab. The chain's CDR3 is CASSPIYISSTDTQYF. DNA of the CDR3: TGTGCCAGCAGCCCGATCTATATTTCTAGCACAGATACGCAGTATTTT.